The rows below give T cell receptor beta chains drawn from one sample of a study of blood T cell repertoires in COVID-19. Profiling relied on immunoSEQ multiplex PCR, and the TCRdb table lists in-frame clones only, not all of them. The sample includes some 240,000 clones, about 87% of them seen just once. Sequencing used peripheral blood. Receptors originate from a woman between 65 and 79 years old with COVID-19, enrolled during active disease. Each CDR3 is given with its conserved first and last residue. D genes are given only for firm matches.

D | J | V | CDR3
- | TRBJ2-2 | TRBV15 | CATSRDIANTGELFF
TRBD1 | TRBJ2-7 | TRBV4-3 | CASSQGDRDGEQYF
TRBD1 | TRBJ1-2 | TRBV2 | CASSTGGNYGYTF
- | TRBJ2-3 | TRBV4-3 | CASSQGRSGTQYF
TRBD1 | TRBJ2-7 | TRBV28 | CASVRDRLASEQYF
- | TRBJ2-3 | TRBV7-9 | CASSLEAGHRQYF
TRBD1 | TRBJ1-3 | TRBV2 | CASRMGPQGASYTIYF
- | TRBJ1-1 | TRBV5-4 | CASSLTGSMNTEAFF
- | TRBJ1-1 | TRBV5-1 | CASSLGAGVTTEAFF
TRBD1 | TRBJ1-5 | TRBV2 | CATSEGTGNQPQHF